The clone carrying this T cell receptor (beta chain) is a singleton in its sample. Its antigen is still unknown. The CDR3 loop spans 13 amino acids. The germline CDR1 and CDR2 sequences are SGHKS and YYEKEE (reference sequence). The germline V and J ends were trimmed by 0 bases and 6 bases, with 7 bases remaining between them. This entry belongs to a study of T cell responses to AZD1222 COVID-19 vaccine. Pooling of second doses given at about 4 or about 12 weeks was done. Notes on the study in general: Seropositivity was recorded at baseline in only a handful of AZD1222 recipients. Donors, mostly white British, included more females; clonal diversity was possibly underestimated. Spike-specific TCR depth and breadth grew after two AZD1222 doses.

The method was immunoSEQ multiplex PCR; TCRdb's version includes in-frame clones alone and lacks a portion of them. This sample carries some 81,000 clones, about 89% of them seen once, and the ten largest clones take more than 9%. This clonotype was obtained from an adult who received the AZD1222 COVID-19 vaccine. This chain connects TRBV5-5 to TRBJ1-5; tentatively, D is TRBD1 (5 bases). Sequencing used peripheral blood, obtained 28 days after the second AZD1222 dose. CDR3 protein: CASSLARAQPQHF. DNA for the CDR3: TGTGCCAGCAGCTTGGCCAGGGCTCAGCCCCAGCATTTT.